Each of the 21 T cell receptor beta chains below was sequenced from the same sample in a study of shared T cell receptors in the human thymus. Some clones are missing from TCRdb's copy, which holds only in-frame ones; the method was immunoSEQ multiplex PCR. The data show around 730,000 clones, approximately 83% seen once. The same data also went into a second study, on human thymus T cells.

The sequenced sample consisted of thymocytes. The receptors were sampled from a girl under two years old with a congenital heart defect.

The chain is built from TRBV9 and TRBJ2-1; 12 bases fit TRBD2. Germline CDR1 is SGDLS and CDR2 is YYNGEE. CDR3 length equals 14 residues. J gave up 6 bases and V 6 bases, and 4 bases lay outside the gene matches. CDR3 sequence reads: CASTASGGANEQFF. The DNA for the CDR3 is TGTGCCAGCACAGCTAGCGGGGGGGCCAATGAGCAGTTCTTC.

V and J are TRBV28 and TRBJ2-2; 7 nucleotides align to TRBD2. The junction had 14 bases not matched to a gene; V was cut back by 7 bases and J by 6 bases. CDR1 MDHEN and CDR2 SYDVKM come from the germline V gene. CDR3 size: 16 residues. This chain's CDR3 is CASTPSRGSGAGELFF. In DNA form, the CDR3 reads TGTGCCAGCACCCCGTCCCGCGGGAGTGGCGCCGGGGAGCTGTTTTTT. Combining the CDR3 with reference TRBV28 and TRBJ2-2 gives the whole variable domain DVKVTQSSRYLVKRTGEKVFLECVQDMDHENMFWYRQDPGLGLRLIYFSYDVKMKEKGDIPEGYSVSREKKERFSLILESASTNQTSMYLCASTPSRGSGAGELFFGEGSRLTVL.

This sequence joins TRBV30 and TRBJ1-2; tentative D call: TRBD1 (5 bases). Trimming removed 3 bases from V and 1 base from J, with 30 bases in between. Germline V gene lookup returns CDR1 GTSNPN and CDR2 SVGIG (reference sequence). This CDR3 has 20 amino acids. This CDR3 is CAWRPNSQVGQYEFNYGYTF. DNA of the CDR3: TGTGCCTGGAGACCCAATTCCCAGGTGGGGCAATACGAATTTAACTATGGCTACACCTTC.

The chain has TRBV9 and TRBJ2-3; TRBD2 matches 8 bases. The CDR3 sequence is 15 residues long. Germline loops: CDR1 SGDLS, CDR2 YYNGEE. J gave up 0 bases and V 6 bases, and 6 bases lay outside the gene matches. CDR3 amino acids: CASTGGGPSTDTQYF. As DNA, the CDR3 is TGTGCCAGCACCGGCGGGGGGCCCAGCACAGATACGCAGTATTTT.

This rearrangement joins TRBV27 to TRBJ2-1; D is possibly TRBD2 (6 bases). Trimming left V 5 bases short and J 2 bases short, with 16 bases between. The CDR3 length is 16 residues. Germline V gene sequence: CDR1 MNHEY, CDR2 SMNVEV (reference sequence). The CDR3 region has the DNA TGTGCCAGCAGTACGACGGGGGAACTACCCTACAATGAGCAGTTCTTC. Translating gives CASSTTGELPYNEQFF.

The CDR3 loop reads CASSESRGGGGYTF. Here the CDR3 DNA reads TGTGCCAGCAGTGAATCCAGGGGCGGAGGTGGCTACACCTTC. The chain joins TRBV6-1 to TRBJ1-2; D perhaps matches TRBD1 (6 bases). The CDR3 is made up of 14 amino acids. Per germline, CDR1 MNHNS and CDR2 SASEGT. V was cut by 2 bases and J by 7 bases, with 14 bases left in between.

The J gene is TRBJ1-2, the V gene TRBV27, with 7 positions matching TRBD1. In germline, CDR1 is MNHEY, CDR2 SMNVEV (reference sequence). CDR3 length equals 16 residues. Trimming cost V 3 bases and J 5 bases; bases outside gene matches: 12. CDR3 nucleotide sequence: TGTGCCAGCAGTTTTATGTTTAAGGGGACAGCTTATGGCTACACCTTC. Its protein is CASSFMFKGTAYGYTF.

CDR3 nucleotide sequence: TGTGCCAGTCTGAGCTATAACACTGAAGCTTTCTTT. This translates into CASLSYNTEAFF. The chain joins TRBV19 to TRBJ1-1, with no clear D. V gave up 8 bases and J gave up 2 bases, with 9 bases separating them. The CDR3 runs 12 residues. From germline, CDR1 is LNHDA and CDR2 SQIVND (reference sequence).

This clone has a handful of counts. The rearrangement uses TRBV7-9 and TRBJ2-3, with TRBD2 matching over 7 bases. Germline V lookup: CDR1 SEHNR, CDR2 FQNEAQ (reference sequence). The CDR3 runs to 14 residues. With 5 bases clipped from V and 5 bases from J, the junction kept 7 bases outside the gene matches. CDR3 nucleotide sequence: TGTGCCAGCAGCCCCGACCCGGGGGGAGATACGCAGTATTTT. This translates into CASSPDPGGDTQYF.

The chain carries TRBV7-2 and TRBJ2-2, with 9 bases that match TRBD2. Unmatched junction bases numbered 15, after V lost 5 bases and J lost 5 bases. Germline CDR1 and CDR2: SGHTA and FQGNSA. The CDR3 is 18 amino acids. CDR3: CASSRNLAGAWTTGELFF. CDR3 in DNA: TGTGCCAGCAGCCGAAACTTAGCGGGGGCGTGGACGACCGGGGAGCTGTTTTTT.

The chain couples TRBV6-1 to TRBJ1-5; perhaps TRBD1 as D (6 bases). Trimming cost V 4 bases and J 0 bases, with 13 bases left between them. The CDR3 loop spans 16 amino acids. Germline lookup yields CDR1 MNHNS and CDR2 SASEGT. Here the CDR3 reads CASSGRTELSNQPQHF. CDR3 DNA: TGTGCCAGCAGTGGTCGGACAGAGCTTAGCAATCAGCCCCAGCATTTT.

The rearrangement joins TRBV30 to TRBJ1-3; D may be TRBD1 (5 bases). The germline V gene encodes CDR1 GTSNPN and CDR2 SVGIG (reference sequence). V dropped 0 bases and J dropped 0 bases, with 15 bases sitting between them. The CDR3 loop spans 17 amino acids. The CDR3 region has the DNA TGTGCCTGGAGTGTACGGTCTGAACAGGTCTCTGGAAACACCATATATTTT. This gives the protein CAWSVRSEQVSGNTIYF.

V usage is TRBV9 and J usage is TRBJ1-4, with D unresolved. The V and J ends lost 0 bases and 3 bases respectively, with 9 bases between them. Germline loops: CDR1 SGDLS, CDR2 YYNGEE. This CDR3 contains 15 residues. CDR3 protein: CASSVGKNSNEKLFF. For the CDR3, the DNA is TGTGCCAGCAGCGTAGGAAAGAACTCTAATGAAAAACTGTTTTTT.

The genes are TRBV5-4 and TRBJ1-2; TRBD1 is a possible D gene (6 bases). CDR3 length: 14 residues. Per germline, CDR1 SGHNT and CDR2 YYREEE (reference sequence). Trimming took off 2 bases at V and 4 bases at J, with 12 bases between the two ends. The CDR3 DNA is TGTGCCAGCAGCTTCAGGGGAGTAGTCTATGGCTACACCTTC. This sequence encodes CASSFRGVVYGYTF.

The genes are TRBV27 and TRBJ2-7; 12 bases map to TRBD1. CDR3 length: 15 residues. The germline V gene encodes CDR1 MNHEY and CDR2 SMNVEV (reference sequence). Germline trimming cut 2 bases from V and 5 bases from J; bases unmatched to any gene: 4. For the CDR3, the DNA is TGTGCCAGCAGTTTAGGTGGGGACAGGGGGCACGAGCAGTACTTC. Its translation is CASSLGGDRGHEQYF.

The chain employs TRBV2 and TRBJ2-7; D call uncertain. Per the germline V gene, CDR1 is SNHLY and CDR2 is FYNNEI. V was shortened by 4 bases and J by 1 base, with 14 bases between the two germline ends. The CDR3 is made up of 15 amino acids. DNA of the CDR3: TGTGCCAGCAGTGTTTGCCAGAATAATTCCTACGAGCAGTACTTC. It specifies CASSVCQNNSYEQYF.

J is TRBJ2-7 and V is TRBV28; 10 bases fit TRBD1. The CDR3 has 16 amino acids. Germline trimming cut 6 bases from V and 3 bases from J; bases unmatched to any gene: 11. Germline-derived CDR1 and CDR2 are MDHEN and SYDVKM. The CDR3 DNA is TGTGCCAGCAGAAGACAGCCGGGACAGGGGCACTACGAGCAGTACTTC. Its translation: CASRRQPGQGHYEQYF.

The CDR3 reads CASSGPEVRLAVVFGVREKLFF. In DNA, the CDR3 is TGTGCCAGCAGTGGGCCTGAGGTCCGTTTAGCGGTCGTTTTTGGTGTTCGGGAAAAACTGTTTTTT. V gene TRBV2 combines with J gene TRBJ1-4, with D unresolved. The germline V gene encodes CDR1 SNHLY and CDR2 FYNNEI. There are 22 residues in the CDR3. Trimming took 4 bases from V and 8 from J, leaving 38 bases between them.

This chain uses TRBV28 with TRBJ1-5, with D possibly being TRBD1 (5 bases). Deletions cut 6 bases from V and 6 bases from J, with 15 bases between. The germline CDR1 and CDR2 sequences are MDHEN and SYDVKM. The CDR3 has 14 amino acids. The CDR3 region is CASRATGGGQPQHF. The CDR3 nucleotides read TGTGCCAGCAGAGCCACGGGGGGGGGTCAGCCCCAGCATTTT. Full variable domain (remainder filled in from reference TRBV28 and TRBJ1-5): DVKVTQSSRYLVKRTGEKVFLECVQDMDHENMFWYRQDPGLGLRLIYFSYDVKMKEKGDIPEGYSVSREKKERFSLILESASTNQTSMYLCASRATGGGQPQHFGDGTRLSIL.

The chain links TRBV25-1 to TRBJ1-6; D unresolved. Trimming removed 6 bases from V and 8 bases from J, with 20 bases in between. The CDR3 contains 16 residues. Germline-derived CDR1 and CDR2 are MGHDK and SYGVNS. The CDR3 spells CASRPPGSGFDSPLHF. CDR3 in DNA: TGTGCCAGCAGACCACCGGGTAGCGGGTTTGATTCACCCCTCCACTTT.

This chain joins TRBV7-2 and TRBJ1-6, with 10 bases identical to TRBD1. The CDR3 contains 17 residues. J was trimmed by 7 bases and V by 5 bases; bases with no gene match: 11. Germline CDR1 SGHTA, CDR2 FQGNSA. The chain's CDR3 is CASSEVGPGQGNSPLHF. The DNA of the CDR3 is TGTGCCAGCAGCGAAGTGGGCCCGGGACAGGGGAATTCACCCCTCCACTTT.